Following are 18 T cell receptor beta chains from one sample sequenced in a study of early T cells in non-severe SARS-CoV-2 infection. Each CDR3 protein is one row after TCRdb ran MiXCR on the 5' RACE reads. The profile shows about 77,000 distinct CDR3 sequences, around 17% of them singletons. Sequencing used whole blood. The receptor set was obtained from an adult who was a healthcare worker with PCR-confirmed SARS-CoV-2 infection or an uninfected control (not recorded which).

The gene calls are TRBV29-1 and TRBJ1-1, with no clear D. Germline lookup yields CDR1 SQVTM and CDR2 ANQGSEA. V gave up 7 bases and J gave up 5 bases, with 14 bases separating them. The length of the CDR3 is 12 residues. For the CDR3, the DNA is TGCAGCGCCGACCCGGGAGGGACTGAAGCTTTCTTT. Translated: CSADPGGTEAFF.

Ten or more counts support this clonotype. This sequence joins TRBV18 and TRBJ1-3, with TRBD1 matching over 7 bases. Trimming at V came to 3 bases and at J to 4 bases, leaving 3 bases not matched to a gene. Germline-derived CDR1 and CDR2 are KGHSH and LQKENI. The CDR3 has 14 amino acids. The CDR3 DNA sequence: TGTGCCAGCTCACCGACAGGGACGGGAAACACCATATATTTT. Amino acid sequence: CASSPTGTGNTIYF.

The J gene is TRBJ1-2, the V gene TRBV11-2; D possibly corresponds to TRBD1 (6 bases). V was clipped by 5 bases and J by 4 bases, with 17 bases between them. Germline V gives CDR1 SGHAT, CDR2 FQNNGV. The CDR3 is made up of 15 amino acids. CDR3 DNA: TGTGCCAGCAGCCCCCCCTACGGAGGGGGCTATGGCTACACCTTC. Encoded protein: CASSPPYGGGYGYTF.

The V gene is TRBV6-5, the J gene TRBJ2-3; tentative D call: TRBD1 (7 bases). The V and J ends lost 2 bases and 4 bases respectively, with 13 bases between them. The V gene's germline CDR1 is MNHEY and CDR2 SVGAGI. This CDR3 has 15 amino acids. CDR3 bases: TGTGCCAGCAGTTACGGGGGCAGGGGGGCAGATACGCAGTATTTT. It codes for CASSYGGRGADTQYF.

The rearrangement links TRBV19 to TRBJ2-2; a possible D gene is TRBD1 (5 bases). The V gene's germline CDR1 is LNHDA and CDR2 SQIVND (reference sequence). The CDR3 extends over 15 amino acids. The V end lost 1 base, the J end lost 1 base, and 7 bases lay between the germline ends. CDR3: CASSIGTGNTGELFF. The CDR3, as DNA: TGTGCCAGTAGTATAGGAACAGGGAACACCGGGGAGCTGTTTTTT. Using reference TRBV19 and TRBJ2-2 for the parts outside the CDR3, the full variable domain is DGGITQSPKYLFRKEGQNVTLSCEQNLNHDAMYWYRQDPGQGLRLIYYSQIVNDFQKGDIAEGYSVSREKKESFPLTVTSAQKNPTAFYLCASSIGTGNTGELFFGEGSRLTVL.

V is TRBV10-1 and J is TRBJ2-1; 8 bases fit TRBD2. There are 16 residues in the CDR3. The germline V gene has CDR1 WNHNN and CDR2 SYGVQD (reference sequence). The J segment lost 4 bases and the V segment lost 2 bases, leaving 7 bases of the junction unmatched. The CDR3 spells CASSEGGTRGYNEQFF. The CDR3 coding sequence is TGCGCCAGCAGTGAGGGGGGGACTAGGGGGTACAATGAGCAGTTCTTC.

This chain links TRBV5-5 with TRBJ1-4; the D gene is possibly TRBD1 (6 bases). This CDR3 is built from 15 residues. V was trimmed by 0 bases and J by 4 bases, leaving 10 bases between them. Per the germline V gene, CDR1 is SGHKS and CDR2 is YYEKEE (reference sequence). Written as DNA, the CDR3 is TGTGCCAGCAGCTTGGCAGACAGGCTTAATGAAAAACTGTTTTTT. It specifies CASSLADRLNEKLFF.

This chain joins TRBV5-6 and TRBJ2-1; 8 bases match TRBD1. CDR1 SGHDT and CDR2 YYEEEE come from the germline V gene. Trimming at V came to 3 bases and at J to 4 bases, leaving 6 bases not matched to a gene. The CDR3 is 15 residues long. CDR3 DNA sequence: TGTGCCAGCAGCTGGGGAACAGGGGGGTACAATGAGCAGTTCTTC. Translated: CASSWGTGGYNEQFF.

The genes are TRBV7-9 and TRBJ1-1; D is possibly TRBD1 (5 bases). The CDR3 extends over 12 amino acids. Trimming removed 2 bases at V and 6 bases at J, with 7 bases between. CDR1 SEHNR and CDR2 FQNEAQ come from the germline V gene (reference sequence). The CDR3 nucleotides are TGTGCCAGCAGCTTAAGGGGACCTGAAGCTTTCTTT. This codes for CASSLRGPEAFF.

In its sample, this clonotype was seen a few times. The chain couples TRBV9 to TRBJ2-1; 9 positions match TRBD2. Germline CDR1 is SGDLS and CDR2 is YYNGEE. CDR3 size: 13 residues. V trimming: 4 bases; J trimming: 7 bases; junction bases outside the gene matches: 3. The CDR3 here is CASSPAGGNEQFF. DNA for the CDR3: TGTGCCAGCAGCCCCGCGGGAGGGAATGAGCAGTTCTTC. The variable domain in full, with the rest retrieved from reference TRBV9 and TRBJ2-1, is DSGVTQTPKHLITATGQRVTLRCSPRSGDLSVYWYQQSLDQGLQFLIQYYNGEERAKGNILERFSAQQFPDLHSELNLSSLELGDSALYFCASSPAGGNEQFFGPGTRLTVL.

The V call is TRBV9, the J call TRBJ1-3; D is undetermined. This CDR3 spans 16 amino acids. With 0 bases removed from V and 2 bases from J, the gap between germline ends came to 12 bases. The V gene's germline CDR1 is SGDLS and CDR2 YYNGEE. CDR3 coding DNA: TGTGCCAGCAGCGTAGAGAGAGTAACTACTGGAAACACCATATATTTT. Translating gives CASSVERVTTGNTIYF.

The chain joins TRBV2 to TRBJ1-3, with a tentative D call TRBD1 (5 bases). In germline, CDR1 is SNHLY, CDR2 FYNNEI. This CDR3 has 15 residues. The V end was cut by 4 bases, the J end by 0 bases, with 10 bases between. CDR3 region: CASSAGHRSGNTIYF. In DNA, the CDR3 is TGTGCCAGCAGTGCCGGACACCGCTCTGGAAACACCATATATTTT.

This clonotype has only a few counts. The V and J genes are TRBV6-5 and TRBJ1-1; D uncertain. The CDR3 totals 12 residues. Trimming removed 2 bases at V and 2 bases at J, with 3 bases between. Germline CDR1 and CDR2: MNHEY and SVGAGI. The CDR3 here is CASSYANTEAFF. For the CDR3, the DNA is TGTGCCAGCAGTTACGCTAACACTGAAGCTTTCTTT.

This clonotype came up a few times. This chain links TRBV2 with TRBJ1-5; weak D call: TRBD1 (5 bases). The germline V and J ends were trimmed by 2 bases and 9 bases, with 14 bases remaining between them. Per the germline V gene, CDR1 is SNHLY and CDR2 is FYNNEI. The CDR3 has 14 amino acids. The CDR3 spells CASSELVGAGPQHF. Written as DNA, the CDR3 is TGTGCCAGCAGTGAATTGGTAGGGGCTGGGCCCCAGCATTTT. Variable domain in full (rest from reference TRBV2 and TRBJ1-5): EPEVTQTPSHQVTQMGQEVILRCVPISNHLYFYWYRQILGQKVEFLVSFYNNEISEKSEIFDDQFSVERPDGSNFTLKIRSTKLEDSAMYFCASSELVGAGPQHFGDGTRLSIL.

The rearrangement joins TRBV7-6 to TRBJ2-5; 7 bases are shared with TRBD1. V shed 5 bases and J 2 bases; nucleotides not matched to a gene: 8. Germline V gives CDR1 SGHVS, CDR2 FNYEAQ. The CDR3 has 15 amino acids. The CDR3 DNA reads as TGTGCCAGCAGCGGATTCAGGGGGTCACAAGAGACCCAGTACTTC. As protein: CASSGFRGSQETQYF.

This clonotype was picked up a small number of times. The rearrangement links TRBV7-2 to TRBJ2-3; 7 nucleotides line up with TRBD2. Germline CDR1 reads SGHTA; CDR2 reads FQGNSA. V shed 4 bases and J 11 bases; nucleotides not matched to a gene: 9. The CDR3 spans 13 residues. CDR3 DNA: TGTGCCAGCAGCTCCCAGCAGGGAGGGAAGCAGTATTTT. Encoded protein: CASSSQQGGKQYF.

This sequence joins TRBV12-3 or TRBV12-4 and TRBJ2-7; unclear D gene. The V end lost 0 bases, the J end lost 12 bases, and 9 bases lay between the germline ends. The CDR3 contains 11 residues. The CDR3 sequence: CASSLALPAYF. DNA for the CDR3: TGTGCCAGCAGTTTAGCGCTACCAGCGTACTTC.

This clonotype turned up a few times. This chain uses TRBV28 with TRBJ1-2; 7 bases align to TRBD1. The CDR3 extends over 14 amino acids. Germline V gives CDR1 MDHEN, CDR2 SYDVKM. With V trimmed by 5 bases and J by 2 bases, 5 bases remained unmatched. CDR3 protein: CASSPGTANYGYTF. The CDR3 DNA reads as TGTGCCAGCAGTCCAGGGACAGCCAACTATGGCTACACCTTC.